The TCR beta chain described here comes from a study of blood T cell repertoires in COVID-19. Turning to the study itself: T cells, B-cell-depleted T cells, or PBMCs provided the cDNA or gDNA that served as material.

Libraries were prepared by immunoSEQ multiplex PCR; TCRdb keeps only in-frame clonotypes and omits some of them. The sample contains around 68,000 clones, around 86% of which appear only once. The CDR3 contains 17 residues. CDR1 is SGHRS, CDR2 YFSETQ, per germline. V gave up 6 bases and J gave up 3 bases, with 22 bases separating them. The clonotype comes from a human donor in a cohort sampled during active COVID-19. The sequenced sample was peripheral blood. The chain joins TRBV5-1 to TRBJ2-1; D perhaps matches TRBD1 (6 bases). The CDR3 region has the DNA TGCGCCAGCAACGCGGATTATGGGACAACCGGCTACAATGAGCAGTTCTTC. Translating gives CASNADYGTTGYNEQFF.